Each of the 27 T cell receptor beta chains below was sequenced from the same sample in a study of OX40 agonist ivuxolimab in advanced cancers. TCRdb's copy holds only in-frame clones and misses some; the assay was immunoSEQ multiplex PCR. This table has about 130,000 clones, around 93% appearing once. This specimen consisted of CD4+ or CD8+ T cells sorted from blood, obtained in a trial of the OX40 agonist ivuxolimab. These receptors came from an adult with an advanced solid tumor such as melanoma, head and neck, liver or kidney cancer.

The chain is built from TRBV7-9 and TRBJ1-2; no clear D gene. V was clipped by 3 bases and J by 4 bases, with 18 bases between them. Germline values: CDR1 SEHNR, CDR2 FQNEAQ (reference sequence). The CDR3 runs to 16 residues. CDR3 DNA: TGTGCCAGCAGCTTGTCTCTGGACTTCACCCGCTATGGCTACACCTTC. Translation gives CASSLSLDFTRYGYTF.

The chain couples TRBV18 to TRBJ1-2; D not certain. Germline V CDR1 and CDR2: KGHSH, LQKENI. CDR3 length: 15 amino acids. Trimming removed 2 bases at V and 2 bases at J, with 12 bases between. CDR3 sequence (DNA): TGTGCCAGCTCACCAGTCGAGAACTCAAACTATGGCTACACCTTC. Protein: CASSPVENSNYGYTF. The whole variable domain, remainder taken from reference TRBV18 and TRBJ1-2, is NAGVMQNPRHLVRRRGQEARLRCSPMKGHSHVYWYRQLPEEGLKFMVYLQKENIIDESGMPKERFSAEFPKEGPSILRIQQVVRGDSAAYFCASSPVENSNYGYTFGSGTRLTVV.

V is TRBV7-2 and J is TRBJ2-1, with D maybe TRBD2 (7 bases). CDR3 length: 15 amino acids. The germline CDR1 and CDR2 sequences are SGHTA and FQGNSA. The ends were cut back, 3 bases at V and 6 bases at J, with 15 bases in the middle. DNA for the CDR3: TGTGCCAGCAGCTTTGGGGAGGGACAAGGCAATGAGCAGTTCTTC. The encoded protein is CASSFGEGQGNEQFF.

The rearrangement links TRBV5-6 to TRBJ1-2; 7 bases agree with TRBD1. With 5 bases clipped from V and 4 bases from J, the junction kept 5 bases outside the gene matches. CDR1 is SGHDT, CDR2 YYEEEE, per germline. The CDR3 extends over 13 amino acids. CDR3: CASREGAPYGYTF. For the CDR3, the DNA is TGTGCCAGCAGGGAGGGGGCCCCCTATGGCTACACCTTC.

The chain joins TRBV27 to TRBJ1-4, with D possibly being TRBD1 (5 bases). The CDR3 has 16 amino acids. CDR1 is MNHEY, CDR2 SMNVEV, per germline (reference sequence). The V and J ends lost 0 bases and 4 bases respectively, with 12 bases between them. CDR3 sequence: CASSLSPGRGNEKLFF. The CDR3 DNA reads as TGTGCCAGCAGTTTATCTCCGGGACGGGGTAATGAAAAACTGTTTTTT.

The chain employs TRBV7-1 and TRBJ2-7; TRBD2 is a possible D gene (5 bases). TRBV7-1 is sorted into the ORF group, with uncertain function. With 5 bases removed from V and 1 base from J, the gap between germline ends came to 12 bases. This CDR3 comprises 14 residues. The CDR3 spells CASSPEGLSYEQYF. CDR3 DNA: TGTGCCAGCAGCCCCGAGGGCCTTTCCTACGAGCAGTACTTC.

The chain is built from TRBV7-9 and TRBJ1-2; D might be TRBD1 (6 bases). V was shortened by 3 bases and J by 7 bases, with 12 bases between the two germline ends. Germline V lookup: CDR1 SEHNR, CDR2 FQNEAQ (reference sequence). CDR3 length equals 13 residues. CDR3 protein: CASSFPGGSGYTF. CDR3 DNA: TGTGCCAGCAGCTTCCCCGGGGGCAGTGGCTACACCTTC.

The CDR3 nucleotides are TGTGCCAGCAGCGGAGGGACAAATAATTCACCCCTCCACTTT. Translation: CASSGGTNNSPLHF. This chain uses TRBV28 with TRBJ1-6; possibly TRBD1 for D (6 bases). Trimming shortened V by 6 bases and J by 5 bases, and 11 bases separated the two germline ends. Germline CDR1 is MDHEN and CDR2 is SYDVKM. The CDR3 length is 14 residues.

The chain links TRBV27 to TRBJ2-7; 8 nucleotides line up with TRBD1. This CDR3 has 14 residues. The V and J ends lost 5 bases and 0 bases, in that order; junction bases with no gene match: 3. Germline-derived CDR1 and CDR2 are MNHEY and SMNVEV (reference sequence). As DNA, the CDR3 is TGTGCCAGCAGTCGGGACAGGAACTCCTACGAGCAGTACTTC. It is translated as CASSRDRNSYEQYF.

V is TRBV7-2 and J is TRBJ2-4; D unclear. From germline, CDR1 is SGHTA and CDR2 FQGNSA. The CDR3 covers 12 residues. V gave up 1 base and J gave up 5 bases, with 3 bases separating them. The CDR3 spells CASSLVENIQYF. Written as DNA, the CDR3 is TGTGCCAGCAGCTTAGTAGAAAACATTCAGTACTTC.

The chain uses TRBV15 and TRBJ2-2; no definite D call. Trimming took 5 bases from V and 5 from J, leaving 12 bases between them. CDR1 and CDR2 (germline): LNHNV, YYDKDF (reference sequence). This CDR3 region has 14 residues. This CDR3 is CATSPRPRTGELFF. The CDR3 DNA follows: TGTGCCACCAGCCCTCGACCCAGAACCGGGGAGCTGTTTTTT.

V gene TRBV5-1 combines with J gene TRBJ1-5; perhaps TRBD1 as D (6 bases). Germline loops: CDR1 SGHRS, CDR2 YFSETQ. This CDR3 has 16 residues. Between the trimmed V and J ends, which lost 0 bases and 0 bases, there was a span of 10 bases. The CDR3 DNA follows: TGCGCCAGCAGCTTGGAGGGGGGAGATAGCAATCAGCCCCAGCATTTT. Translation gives CASSLEGGDSNQPQHF.

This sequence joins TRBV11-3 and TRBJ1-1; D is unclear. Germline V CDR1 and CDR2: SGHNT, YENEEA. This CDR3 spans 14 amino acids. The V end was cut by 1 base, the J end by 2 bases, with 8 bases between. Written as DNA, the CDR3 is TGTGCCAGCAGCTTAGCGGCGACAAACACTGAAGCTTTCTTT. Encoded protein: CASSLAATNTEAFF.

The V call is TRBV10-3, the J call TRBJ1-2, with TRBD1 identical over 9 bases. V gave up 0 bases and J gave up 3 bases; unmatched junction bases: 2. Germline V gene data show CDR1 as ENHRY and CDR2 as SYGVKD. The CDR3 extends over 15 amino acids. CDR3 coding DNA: TGTGCCATCAGTGAGTCCGGACAGGGGCACTATGGCTACACCTTC. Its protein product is CAISESGQGHYGYTF.

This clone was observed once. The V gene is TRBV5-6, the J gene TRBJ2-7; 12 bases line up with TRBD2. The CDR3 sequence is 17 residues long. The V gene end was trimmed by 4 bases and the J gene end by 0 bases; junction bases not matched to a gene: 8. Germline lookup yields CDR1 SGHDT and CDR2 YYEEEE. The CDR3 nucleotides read TGTGCCAGCAGCCTCACCGGGACTAGCGGGTACTCCTACGAGCAGTACTTC. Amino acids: CASSLTGTSGYSYEQYF. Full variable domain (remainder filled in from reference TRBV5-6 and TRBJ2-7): DAGVTQSPTHLIKTRGQQVTLRCSPKSGHDTVSWYQQALGQGPQFIFQYYEEEERQRGNFPDRFSGHQFPNYSSELNVNALLLGDSALYLCASSLTGTSGYSYEQYFGPGTRLTVT.

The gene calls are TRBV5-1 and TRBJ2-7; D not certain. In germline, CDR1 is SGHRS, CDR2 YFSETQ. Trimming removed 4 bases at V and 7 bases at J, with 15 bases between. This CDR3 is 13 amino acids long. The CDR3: CASSTDGFGEQYF. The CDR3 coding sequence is TGCGCCAGCAGCACGGACGGTTTTGGGGAGCAGTACTTC.

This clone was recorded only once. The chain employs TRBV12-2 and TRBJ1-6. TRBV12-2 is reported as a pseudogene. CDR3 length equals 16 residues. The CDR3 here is CASRLEIGQSNSPLHF. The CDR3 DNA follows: TGTGCAAGTCGCTTAGAAATAGGGCAGTCTAATTCACCCCTCCACTTT.

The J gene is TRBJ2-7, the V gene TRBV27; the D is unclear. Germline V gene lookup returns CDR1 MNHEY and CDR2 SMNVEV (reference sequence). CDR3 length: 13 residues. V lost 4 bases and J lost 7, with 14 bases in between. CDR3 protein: CASSSDGVREQYF. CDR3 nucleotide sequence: TGTGCCAGCAGTTCGGACGGCGTACGTGAGCAGTACTTC.

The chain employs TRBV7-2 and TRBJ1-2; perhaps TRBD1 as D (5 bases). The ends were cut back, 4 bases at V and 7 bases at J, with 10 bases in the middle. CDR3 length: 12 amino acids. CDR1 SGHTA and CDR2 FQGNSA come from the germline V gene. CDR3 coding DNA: TGTGCCAGCAGCTCATGGGGCAGTGGCTACACCTTC. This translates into CASSSWGSGYTF.

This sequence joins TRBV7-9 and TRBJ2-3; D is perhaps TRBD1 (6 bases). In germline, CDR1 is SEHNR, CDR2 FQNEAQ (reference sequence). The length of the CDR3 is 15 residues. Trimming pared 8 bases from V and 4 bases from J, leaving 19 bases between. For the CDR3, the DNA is TGTGCCAGCGGGGCACAAGGGGGTAGCGCAGATACGCAGTATTTT. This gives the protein CASGAQGGSADTQYF.

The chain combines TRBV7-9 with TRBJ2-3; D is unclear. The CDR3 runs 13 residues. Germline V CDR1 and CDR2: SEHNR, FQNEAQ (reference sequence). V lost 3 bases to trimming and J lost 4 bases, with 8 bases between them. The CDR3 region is CASSFIGADTQYF. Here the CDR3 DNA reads TGTGCCAGCAGCTTCATAGGAGCAGATACGCAGTATTTT.

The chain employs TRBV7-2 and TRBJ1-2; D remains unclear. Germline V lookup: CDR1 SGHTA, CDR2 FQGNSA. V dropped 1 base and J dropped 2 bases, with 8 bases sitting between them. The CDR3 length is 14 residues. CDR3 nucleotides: TGTGCCAGCAGCTTAGACCCGGGGAACTATGGCTACACCTTC. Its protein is CASSLDPGNYGYTF.

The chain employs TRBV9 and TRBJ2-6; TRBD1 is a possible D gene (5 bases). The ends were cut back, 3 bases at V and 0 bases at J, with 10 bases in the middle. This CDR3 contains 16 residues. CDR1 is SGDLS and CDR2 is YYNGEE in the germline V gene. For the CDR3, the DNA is TGTGCCAGCAGCGCCGACAGAAACTCTGGGGCCAACGTCCTGACTTTC. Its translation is CASSADRNSGANVLTF.

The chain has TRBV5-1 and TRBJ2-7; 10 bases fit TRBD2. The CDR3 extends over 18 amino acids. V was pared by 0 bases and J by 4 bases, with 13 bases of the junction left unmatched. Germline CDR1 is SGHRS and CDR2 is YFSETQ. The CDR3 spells CASSLVTSGGAKVYEQYF. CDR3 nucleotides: TGCGCCAGCAGCTTGGTGACCAGCGGGGGGGCCAAAGTGTACGAGCAGTACTTC.

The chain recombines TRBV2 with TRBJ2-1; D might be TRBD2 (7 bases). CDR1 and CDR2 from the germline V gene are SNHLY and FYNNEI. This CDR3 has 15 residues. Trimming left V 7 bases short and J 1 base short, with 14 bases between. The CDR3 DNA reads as TGTGCCAGCATCCCGGGGGGCAATTCCTACAATGAGCAGTTCTTC. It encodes CASIPGGNSYNEQFF.

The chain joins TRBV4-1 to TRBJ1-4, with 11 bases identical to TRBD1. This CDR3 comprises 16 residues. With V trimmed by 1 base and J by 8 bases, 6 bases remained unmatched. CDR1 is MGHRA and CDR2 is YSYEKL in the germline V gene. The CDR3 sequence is CASSQGRDRGGEKLFF. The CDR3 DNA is TGCGCCAGCAGCCAAGGTCGGGACAGGGGGGGAGAAAAACTGTTTTTT.

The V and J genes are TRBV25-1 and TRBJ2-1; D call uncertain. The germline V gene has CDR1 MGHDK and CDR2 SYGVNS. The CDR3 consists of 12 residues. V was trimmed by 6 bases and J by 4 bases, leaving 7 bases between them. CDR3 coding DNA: TGTGCCAGCAGCGAACGTTACAATGAGCAGTTCTTC. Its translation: CASSERYNEQFF.